Shown below are 6 T cell receptor beta chains from a single sample sequenced in a study of graft-versus-host responses after intestinal transplantation. Their recognized antigens are unknown. Assay: immunoSEQ multiplex PCR; the TCRdb copy retains only in-frame clones and omits some. The sample shows fewer than 90,000 clones, approximately 94% of them seen only once. The sample here was unstimulated CD4+ T cells sorted from spleen or lymph node cells, taken before transplant. The source is a human donor who was the organ donor for an intestinal transplant.

This clone was detected once. The chain has TRBV29-1 and TRBJ2-7; 9 nucleotides line up with TRBD1. CDR3 size: 13 residues. The V gene's germline CDR1 is SQVTM and CDR2 ANQGSEA. The ends lost 7 bases at V and 6 bases at J; junction bases unmatched: 10. In nucleotides, the CDR3 is TGCAGCGCCCAGTCGGACAGGGGCCCCGAGCAGTACTTC. It yields the protein CSAQSDRGPEQYF.

The gene calls are TRBV9 and TRBJ1-3; 7 bases map to TRBD1. The V gene's germline CDR1 is SGDLS and CDR2 YYNGEE. This CDR3 is built from 13 residues. V lost 0 bases, J lost 9 bases, and 3 bases stayed unmatched. CDR3 amino acids: CASSVGQGGTIYF. The CDR3 DNA is TGTGCCAGCAGCGTAGGACAGGGTGGCACCATATATTTT.

This sequence joins TRBV11-3 and TRBJ2-7; the D is unclear. Germline V lookup: CDR1 SGHNT, CDR2 YENEEA. V dropped 0 bases and J dropped 6 bases, with 6 bases sitting between them. The CDR3 runs to 12 residues. Written as DNA, the CDR3 is TGTGCCAGCAGCTTAGATCACCGCGAGCAGTACTTC. This codes for CASSLDHREQYF.

The rearrangement uses TRBV12-5 and TRBJ1-2, with unresolved D. The CDR3 has 14 residues. Trimming took 7 bases from V and 3 from J, leaving 15 bases between them. Per the germline V gene, CDR1 is LGHNT and CDR2 is FRNRAP. CDR3 sequence reads: CASAQDNRYYGYTF. The CDR3 region has the DNA TGTGCTAGTGCCCAAGATAACCGGTACTATGGCTACACCTTC.

The genes are TRBV7-8 and TRBJ2-7; D remains unclear. Germline CDR1 SGHVS, CDR2 FQNEAQ. This CDR3 comprises 16 residues. Trimming took 5 bases from V and 0 from J, leaving 17 bases between them. The CDR3 protein is CASSQDGWSLSYEQYF. The DNA for the CDR3 is TGTGCCAGCAGCCAAGACGGGTGGTCCCTCTCCTACGAGCAGTACTTC.

The chain recombines TRBV6-4 with TRBJ1-1; 9 bases map to TRBD1. The CDR3 has 13 amino acids. The germline V gene encodes CDR1 MRHNA and CDR2 SNTAGT. The trim removed 6 bases at V and 5 bases at J, leaving 4 bases unmatched. CDR3 sequence reads: CASSRQGGTEAFF. DNA for the CDR3: TGTGCCAGCAGCCGACAGGGGGGAACTGAAGCTTTCTTT.